This TCR beta chain was sequenced in a study of tumor-infiltrating lymphocytes in primary liver carcinoma. Comments on this clonotype: This may come from a read error, since a much larger clone is one base off.

DNA and RNA were both co-extracted from approximately 20-30 mg of bulk tissue that had not been sorted. The proportion of viable tumor cells exceeded 75% in every tumor sample. Making TCR beta cDNA involved approximately 0.5 ug total RNA and a constant-region primer. Amplification in three nested multiplex PCR rounds with slightly modified ARM-PCR gave rise to TCR beta libraries. Running 10 cycles apiece, the first two PCR rounds relied on TRBV1-TRBV30 forward primers together with a C-beta reverse primer. TCRdb fed the multiplex PCR reads into MiXCR, producing one record per CDR3 protein. The table includes about 48,000 distinct CDR3 sequences, over 65% detected once. Germline CDR1 reads SEHNR; CDR2 reads FQNEAQ (reference sequence). The CDR3 length is 15 residues.

The TCR sequence derives from a man aged 35 to 55 with primary liver carcinoma and hepatitis B virus infection. Input material: liver tumor tissue from sampling region 3. The subset is: tumor region T3, left-lateral pole. This sequence joins TRBV7-9 and TRBJ1-4; a weak D match, TRBD1 (6 bases). The CDR3 DNA reads as TGTGCCGGCAGCGGAACGACAGGCCTAAATGAAAAACTGTTTTTT. Its protein product is CAGSGTTGLNEKLFF.